This T cell receptor (beta chain) is from a study of CD8 T cells in Susac syndrome. This CDR3 is built from 14 residues. The germline gives CDR1 SEHNR, CDR2 FQNEAQ (reference sequence). V gave up 10 bases and J gave up 4 bases, with 17 bases separating them. cDNA came from roughly 0.53 to 1 ug RNA primed by random hexamers. Using its own MiXCR run on the immunoSEQ multiplex PCR reads, TCRdb lists one record per CDR3 protein. This table has 85,000 to 90,000 distinct CDR3 sequences, about 93% appearing once. Sequencing input: CD8+ T cells from PBMCs. The chain combines TRBV7-9 with TRBJ2-4; either TRBD1 or TRBD2 may supply D (5 bases each). This sequence originates from a human donor in good health. As DNA, the CDR3 is TGTGCCACCCTCCCCGGGGACGGGAAAAACATTCAGTACTTC. Encoded protein: CATLPGDGKNIQYF.